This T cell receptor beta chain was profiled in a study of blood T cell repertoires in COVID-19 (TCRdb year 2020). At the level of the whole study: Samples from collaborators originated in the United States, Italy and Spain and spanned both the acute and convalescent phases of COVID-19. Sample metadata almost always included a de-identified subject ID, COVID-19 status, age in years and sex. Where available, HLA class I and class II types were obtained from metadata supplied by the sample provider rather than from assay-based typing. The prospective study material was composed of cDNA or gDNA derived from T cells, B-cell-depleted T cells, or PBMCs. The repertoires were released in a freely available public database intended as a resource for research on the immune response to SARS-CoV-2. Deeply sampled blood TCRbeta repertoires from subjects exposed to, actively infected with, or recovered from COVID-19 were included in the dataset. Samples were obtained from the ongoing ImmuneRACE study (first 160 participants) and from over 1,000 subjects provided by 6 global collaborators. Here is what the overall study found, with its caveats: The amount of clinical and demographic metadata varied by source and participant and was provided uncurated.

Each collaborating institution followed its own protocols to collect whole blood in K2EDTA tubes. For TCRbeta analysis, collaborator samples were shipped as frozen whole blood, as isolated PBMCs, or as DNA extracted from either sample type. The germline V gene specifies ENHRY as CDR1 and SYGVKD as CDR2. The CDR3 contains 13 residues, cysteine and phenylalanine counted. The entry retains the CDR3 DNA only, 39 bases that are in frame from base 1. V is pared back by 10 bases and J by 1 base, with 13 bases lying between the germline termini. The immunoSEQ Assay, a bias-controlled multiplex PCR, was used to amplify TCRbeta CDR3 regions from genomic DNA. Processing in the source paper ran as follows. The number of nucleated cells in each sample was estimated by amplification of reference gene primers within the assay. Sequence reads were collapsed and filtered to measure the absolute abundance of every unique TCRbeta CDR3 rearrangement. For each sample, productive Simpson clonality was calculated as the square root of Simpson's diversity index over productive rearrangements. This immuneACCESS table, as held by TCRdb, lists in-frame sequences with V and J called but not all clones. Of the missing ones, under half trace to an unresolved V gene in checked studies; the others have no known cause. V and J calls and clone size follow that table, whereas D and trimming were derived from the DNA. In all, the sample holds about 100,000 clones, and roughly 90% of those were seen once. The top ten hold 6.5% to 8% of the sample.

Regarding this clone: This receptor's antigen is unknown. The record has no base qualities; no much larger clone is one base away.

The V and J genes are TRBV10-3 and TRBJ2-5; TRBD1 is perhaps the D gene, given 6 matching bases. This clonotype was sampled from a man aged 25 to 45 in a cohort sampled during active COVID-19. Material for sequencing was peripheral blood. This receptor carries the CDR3 CATEQGPQETQYF. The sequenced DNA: TGTGCCACCGAACAGGGACCCCAAGAGACCCAGTACTTC.